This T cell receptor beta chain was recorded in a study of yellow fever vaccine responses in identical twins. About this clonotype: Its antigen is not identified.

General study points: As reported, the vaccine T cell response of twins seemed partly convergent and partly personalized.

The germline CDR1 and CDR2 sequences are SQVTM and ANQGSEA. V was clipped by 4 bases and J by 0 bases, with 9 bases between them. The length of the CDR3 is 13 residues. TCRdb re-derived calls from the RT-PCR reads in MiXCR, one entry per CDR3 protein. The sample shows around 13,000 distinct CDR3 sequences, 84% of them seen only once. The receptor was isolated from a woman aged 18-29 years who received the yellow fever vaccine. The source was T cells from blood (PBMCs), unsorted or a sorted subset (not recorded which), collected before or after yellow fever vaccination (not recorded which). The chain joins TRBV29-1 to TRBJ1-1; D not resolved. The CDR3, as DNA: TGCAGCGTTGGGGGATGGATGAACACTGAAGCTTTCTTT. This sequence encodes CSVGGWMNTEAFF.